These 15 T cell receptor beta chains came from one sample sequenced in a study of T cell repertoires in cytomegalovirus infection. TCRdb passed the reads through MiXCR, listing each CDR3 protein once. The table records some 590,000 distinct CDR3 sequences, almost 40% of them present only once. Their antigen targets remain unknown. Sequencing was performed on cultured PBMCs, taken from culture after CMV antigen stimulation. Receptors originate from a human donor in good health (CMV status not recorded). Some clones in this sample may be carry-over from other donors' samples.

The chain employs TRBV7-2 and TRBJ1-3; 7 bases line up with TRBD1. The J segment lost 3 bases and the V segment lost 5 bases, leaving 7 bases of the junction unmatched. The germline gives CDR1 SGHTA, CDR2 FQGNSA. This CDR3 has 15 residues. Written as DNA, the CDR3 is TGTGCCAGCAGCACAAGCAGGGGGAGTGGAAACACCATATATTTT. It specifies CASSTSRGSGNTIYF.

The CDR3 sequence: CASSRPGGSTSGANVLTF. The CDR3 DNA sequence: TGTGCCAGCAGCCGGCCCGGGGGTTCAACCTCTGGGGCCAACGTCCTGACTTTC. The chain employs TRBV7-6 and TRBJ2-6, with D tentatively TRBD2 (6 bases). This CDR3 has 18 amino acids. Germline CDR1 SGHVS, CDR2 FNYEAQ. V was pared by 5 bases and J by 0 bases, with 17 bases between.

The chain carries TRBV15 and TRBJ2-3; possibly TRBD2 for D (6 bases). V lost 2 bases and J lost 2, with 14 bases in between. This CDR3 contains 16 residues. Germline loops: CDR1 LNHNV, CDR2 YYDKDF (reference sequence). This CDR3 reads CATSRTGTDATDTQYF. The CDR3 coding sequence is TGTGCCACCAGCAGAACCGGGACTGATGCCACAGATACGCAGTATTTT.

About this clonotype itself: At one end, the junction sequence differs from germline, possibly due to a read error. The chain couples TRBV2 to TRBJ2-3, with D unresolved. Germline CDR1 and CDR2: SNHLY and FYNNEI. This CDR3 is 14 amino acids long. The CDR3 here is CASSFPRLPARPHF. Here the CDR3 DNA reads TGTGCCAGCAGTTTCCCACGACTCCCCGCTCGCCCCCATTTT.

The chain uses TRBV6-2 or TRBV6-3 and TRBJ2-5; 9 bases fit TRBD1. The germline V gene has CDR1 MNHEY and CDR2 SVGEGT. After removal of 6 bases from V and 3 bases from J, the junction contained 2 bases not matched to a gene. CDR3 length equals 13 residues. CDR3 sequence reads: CASRRTGEETQYF. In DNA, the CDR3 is TGTGCCAGCAGAAGGACAGGGGAAGAGACCCAGTACTTC.

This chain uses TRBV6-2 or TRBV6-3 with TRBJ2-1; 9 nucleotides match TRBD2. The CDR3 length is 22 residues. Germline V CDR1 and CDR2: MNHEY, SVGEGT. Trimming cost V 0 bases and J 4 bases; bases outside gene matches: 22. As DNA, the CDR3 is TGTGCCAGCAGTTACTCGAGAAGGGAGGCTAGCGGGATCTATGTCCCATACAATGAGCAGTTCTTC. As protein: CASSYSRREASGIYVPYNEQFF.

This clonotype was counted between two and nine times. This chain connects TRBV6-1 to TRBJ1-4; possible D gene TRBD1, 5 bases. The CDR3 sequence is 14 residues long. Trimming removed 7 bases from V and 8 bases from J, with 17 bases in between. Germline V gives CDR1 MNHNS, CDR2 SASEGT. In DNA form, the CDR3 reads TGTGCCAGCACCGAGACGGGACGGGCGGAAAAACTGTTTTTT. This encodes CASTETGRAEKLFF.

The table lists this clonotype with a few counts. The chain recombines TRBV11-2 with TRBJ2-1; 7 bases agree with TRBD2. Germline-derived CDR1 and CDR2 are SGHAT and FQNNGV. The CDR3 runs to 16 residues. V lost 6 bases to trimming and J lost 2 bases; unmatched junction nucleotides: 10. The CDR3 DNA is TGTGCCAGCAGGCCCGGGGCGGGAGCGACCTACAATGAGCAGTTCTTC. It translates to CASRPGAGATYNEQFF.

CDR3 in DNA: TGCGCCAGCAGTGAGTCCACAGCTGGGAACACTGAAGCTTTCTTT. Its translation is CASSESTAGNTEAFF. The rearrangement uses TRBV10-1 and TRBJ1-1; no firm D call. The CDR3 has 15 amino acids. The V gene's germline CDR1 is WNHNN and CDR2 SYGVQD (reference sequence). Trimming removed 0 bases from V and 1 base from J, with 9 bases in between.

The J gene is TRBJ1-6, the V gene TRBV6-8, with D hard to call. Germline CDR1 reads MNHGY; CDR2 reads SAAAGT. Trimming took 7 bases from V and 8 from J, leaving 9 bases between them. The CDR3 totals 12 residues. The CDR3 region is CASKGSDSPLHF. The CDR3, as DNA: TGTGCCAGCAAAGGAAGTGATTCACCCCTCCACTTT.

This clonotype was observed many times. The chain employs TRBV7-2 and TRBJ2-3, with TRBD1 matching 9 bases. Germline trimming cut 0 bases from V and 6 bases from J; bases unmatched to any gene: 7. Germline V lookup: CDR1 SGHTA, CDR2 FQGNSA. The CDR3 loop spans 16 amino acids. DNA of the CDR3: TGTGCCAGCAGCTTAGCTTCCCGGGACAGGGTGGATACGCAGTATTTT. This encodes CASSLASRDRVDTQYF.

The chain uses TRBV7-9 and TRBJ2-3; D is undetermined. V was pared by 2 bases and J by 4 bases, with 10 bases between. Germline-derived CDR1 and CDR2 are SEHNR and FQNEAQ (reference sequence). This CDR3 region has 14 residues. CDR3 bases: TGTGCCAGCAGCTTATTCCCCAGCCCAGATACGCAGTATTTT. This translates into CASSLFPSPDTQYF.

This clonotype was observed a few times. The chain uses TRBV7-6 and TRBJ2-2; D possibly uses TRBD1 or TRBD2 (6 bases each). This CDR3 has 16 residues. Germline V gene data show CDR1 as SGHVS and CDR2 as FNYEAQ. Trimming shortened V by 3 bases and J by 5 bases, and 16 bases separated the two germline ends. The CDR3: CASSLDGGLGTGELFF. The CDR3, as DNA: TGTGCCAGCAGCTTGGATGGGGGGCTCGGGACCGGGGAGCTGTTTTTT. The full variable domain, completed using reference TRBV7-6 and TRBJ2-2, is GAGVSQSPRYKVTKRGQDVALRCDPISGHVSLYWYRQALGQGPEFLTYFNYEAQQDKSGLPNDRFSAERPEGSISTLTIQRTEQRDSAMYRCASSLDGGLGTGELFFGEGSRLTVL.

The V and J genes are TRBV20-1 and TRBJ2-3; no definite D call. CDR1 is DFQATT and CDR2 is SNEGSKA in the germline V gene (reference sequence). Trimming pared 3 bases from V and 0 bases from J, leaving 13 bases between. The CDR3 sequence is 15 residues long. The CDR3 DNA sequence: TGCAGTGCTAGGGACCCTCATTTGAGCACAGATACGCAGTATTTT. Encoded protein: CSARDPHLSTDTQYF.

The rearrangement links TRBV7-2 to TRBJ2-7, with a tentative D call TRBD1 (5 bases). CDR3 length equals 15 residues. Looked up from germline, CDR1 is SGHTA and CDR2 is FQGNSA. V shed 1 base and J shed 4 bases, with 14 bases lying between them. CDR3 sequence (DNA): TGTGCCAGCAGCTTAGTCCCGGCAGGGTGGTACGAGCAGTACTTC. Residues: CASSLVPAGWYEQYF.